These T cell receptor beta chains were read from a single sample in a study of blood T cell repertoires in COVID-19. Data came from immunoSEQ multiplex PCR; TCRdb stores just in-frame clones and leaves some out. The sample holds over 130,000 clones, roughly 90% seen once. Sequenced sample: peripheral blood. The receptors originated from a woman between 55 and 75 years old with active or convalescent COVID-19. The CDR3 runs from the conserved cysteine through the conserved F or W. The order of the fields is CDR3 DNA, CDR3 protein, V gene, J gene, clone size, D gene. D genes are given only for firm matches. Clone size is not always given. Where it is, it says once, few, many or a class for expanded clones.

cdr3_nt: TGTGCCAGCACTCTAAACGCAGGCCGCCCCGATCAGCCCCAGCATTTT; cdr3_aa: CASTLNAGRPDQPQHF; v_call: TRBV7-2; j_call: TRBJ1-5; clone_size: .; d_call: .
cdr3_nt: TGTGCCAGCAGTTATCAGGGATCCGGGGAGCTGTTTTTT; cdr3_aa: CASSYQGSGELFF; v_call: TRBV6-5; j_call: TRBJ2-2; clone_size: .; d_call: .
cdr3_nt: TGTGCCAGCAGCTTAATGGGCAGGGGAAACACTGAAGCTTTCTTT; cdr3_aa: CASSLMGRGNTEAFF; v_call: TRBV7-2; j_call: TRBJ1-1; clone_size: .; d_call: .
cdr3_nt: TGTGCCTGGAGTGTAAGACTAGCGGGGTCGTACCAAGAGACCCAGTACTTC; cdr3_aa: CAWSVRLAGSYQETQYF; v_call: TRBV30; j_call: TRBJ2-5; clone_size: .; d_call: TRBD2
cdr3_nt: TGTGCCAGCAGCTTGGAGGGAACCCCCACAGATACGCAGTATTTT; cdr3_aa: CASSLEGTPTDTQYF; v_call: TRBV7-8; j_call: TRBJ2-3; clone_size: .; d_call: .
cdr3_nt: TGCGCCAGCAGTCAATCTGCGGTTAGCTGCAATCAGCCCCAGCATTTT; cdr3_aa: CASSQSAVSCNQPQHF; v_call: TRBV23-1; j_call: TRBJ1-5; clone_size: .; d_call: .
cdr3_nt: TGTGCCAGCAGCAATTTAGCGGGGGGGAACACCGGGGAGCTGTTTTTT; cdr3_aa: CASSNLAGGNTGELFF; v_call: TRBV3-1/TRBV3-2; j_call: TRBJ2-2; clone_size: few; d_call: TRBD2
cdr3_nt: TGCGCCAGCAGCCAAGATCATCTTAGCGGGAATGAGCAGTTCTTC; cdr3_aa: CASSQDHLSGNEQFF; v_call: TRBV4-3; j_call: TRBJ2-1; clone_size: .; d_call: TRBD2
cdr3_nt: TGTGCCAGCAGCCTCTTCGGGGGGGAGACCCAGTACTTC; cdr3_aa: CASSLFGGETQYF; v_call: TRBV7-3; j_call: TRBJ2-5; clone_size: .; d_call: TRBD2
cdr3_nt: TGTGCCAGCGGAGAGTCGAACACCGGGGAGCTGTTTTTT; cdr3_aa: CASGESNTGELFF; v_call: TRBV7-9; j_call: TRBJ2-2; clone_size: .; d_call: .
cdr3_nt: TGCGCCAGCAGCTTGGGCGGACAGCCAAAGCAGCCCCAGCATTTT; cdr3_aa: CASSLGGQPKQPQHF; v_call: TRBV5-1; j_call: TRBJ1-5; clone_size: .; d_call: .
cdr3_nt: TGCGCCAGCAGTCTTACAGGGGGGTATGGCTACACCTTC; cdr3_aa: CASSLTGGYGYTF; v_call: TRBV4-3; j_call: TRBJ1-2; clone_size: .; d_call: TRBD1
cdr3_nt: TGCAGCGTCGCCCCGCAGGGATTCACCGGGGAGCTGTTTTTT; cdr3_aa: CSVAPQGFTGELFF; v_call: TRBV29-1; j_call: TRBJ2-2; clone_size: .; d_call: .
cdr3_nt: TGCGCCAGCAGCCGAGGACAGGGGCGTGAAAAACTGTTTTTT; cdr3_aa: CASSRGQGREKLFF; v_call: TRBV4-1; j_call: TRBJ1-4; clone_size: .; d_call: TRBD1
cdr3_nt: TGTGCCAGCTCGGTTGGGGACCAGGGGAATCAGCCCCAGCATTTT; cdr3_aa: CASSVGDQGNQPQHF; v_call: TRBV18; j_call: TRBJ1-5; clone_size: .; d_call: .
cdr3_nt: TGTGCCAGCAGCTTAAGCCAAAACTATGGCTACACCTTC; cdr3_aa: CASSLSQNYGYTF; v_call: TRBV9; j_call: TRBJ1-2; clone_size: .; d_call: .
cdr3_nt: TGCGCCAGCAGCGAGACTAGGACAGGGGGATTGGTGGAGACCCAGTACTTC; cdr3_aa: CASSETRTGGLVETQYF; v_call: TRBV5-1; j_call: TRBJ2-5; clone_size: once; d_call: TRBD1
cdr3_nt: TGTGCCAGCAGTGAACGGTGGGACAGTAATCAGCCCCAGCATTTT; cdr3_aa: CASSERWDSNQPQHF; v_call: TRBV2; j_call: TRBJ1-5; clone_size: .; d_call: TRBD1
cdr3_nt: TGTGCCAGCAGTCCTCAACCACCCCGGGACAGGGGAAATAGGGATGGCTACACCTTC; cdr3_aa: CASSPQPPRDRGNRDGYTF; v_call: TRBV27; j_call: TRBJ1-2; clone_size: .; d_call: TRBD1
cdr3_nt: TGTGCCAGCAGTTATGACAGGTTCAATCAGCCCCAGCATTTT; cdr3_aa: CASSYDRFNQPQHF; v_call: TRBV6-5; j_call: TRBJ1-5; clone_size: .; d_call: .
cdr3_nt: TGCAGCGTAGACGGACTTGGGAACTATGGCTACACCTTC; cdr3_aa: CSVDGLGNYGYTF; v_call: TRBV29-1; j_call: TRBJ1-2; clone_size: .; d_call: .
cdr3_nt: TGTGCCAGCAGCCCCATTGGACAGGGGGGCTCTGGCTACACCTTC; cdr3_aa: CASSPIGQGGSGYTF; v_call: TRBV7-6; j_call: TRBJ1-2; clone_size: .; d_call: TRBD1
cdr3_nt: TGTGCCAGCAGCCAAGCTGGACTAGCGGGGGGGCTACATTCAGATACGCAGTATTTT; cdr3_aa: CASSQAGLAGGLHSDTQYF; v_call: TRBV3-1/TRBV3-2; j_call: TRBJ2-3; clone_size: .; d_call: TRBD2
cdr3_nt: TGTGCCAGCAGTCCCAAGAGGGGGTTTGTCGATACGCAGTATTTT; cdr3_aa: CASSPKRGFVDTQYF; v_call: TRBV6-4; j_call: TRBJ2-3; clone_size: .; d_call: .
cdr3_nt: TGCGCCAGCAGCCAAGAGCCCACTAGCGGGGGCCCCTCGGGGACGCAGTATTTT; cdr3_aa: CASSQEPTSGGPSGTQYF; v_call: TRBV4-1; j_call: TRBJ2-3; clone_size: .; d_call: TRBD2
cdr3_nt: TGCAGTGCGCATTCGGGTGAAAAACTGTTTTTT; cdr3_aa: CSAHSGEKLFF; v_call: TRBV20-1; j_call: TRBJ1-4; clone_size: .; d_call: .
cdr3_nt: TGCGCCAGCAGCTTGGCCCGGGCAACTAATGAAAAACTGTTTTTT; cdr3_aa: CASSLARATNEKLFF; v_call: TRBV5-1; j_call: TRBJ1-4; clone_size: .; d_call: .
cdr3_nt: TGTGCCAGCAGCTTGCCTACTAGCGGGGGTGAGACCCAGTACTTC; cdr3_aa: CASSLPTSGGETQYF; v_call: TRBV7-2; j_call: TRBJ2-5; clone_size: .; d_call: TRBD2
cdr3_nt: TGTGCCAGTAGTATCGGGAGAGCTAGCGGGGGTTTCGGCACAGATACGCAGTATTTT; cdr3_aa: CASSIGRASGGFGTDTQYF; v_call: TRBV19; j_call: TRBJ2-3; clone_size: .; d_call: TRBD2
cdr3_nt: TGTGCCAGCAGTTATCTAACCCTCGATACGCAGTATTTT; cdr3_aa: CASSYLTLDTQYF; v_call: TRBV6-2/TRBV6-3; j_call: TRBJ2-3; clone_size: .; d_call: .
cdr3_nt: TGTGCCACCAGTGATTTGACGGACAGGGCGGTGGGCTACGAGCAGTACTTC; cdr3_aa: CATSDLTDRAVGYEQYF; v_call: TRBV24-1; j_call: TRBJ2-7; clone_size: .; d_call: TRBD1
cdr3_nt: TGTGCCAGCGCACCGGGGGGTCATAGGGAAAAACTGTTTTTT; cdr3_aa: CASAPGGHREKLFF; v_call: TRBV28; j_call: TRBJ1-4; clone_size: .; d_call: .
cdr3_nt: TGTGCCAGCACCCGGAGGGGGCCAGTTTCTCGGAACGAGCAGTACTTC; cdr3_aa: CASTRRGPVSRNEQYF; v_call: TRBV5-6; j_call: TRBJ2-7; clone_size: .; d_call: .
cdr3_nt: TGTGCCAGCAGCCAAGCACTAGCGGGGGGCTCAGATACGCAGTATTTT; cdr3_aa: CASSQALAGGSDTQYF; v_call: TRBV3-1/TRBV3-2; j_call: TRBJ2-3; clone_size: .; d_call: TRBD2
cdr3_nt: TGTGCCAGCAGGCTGGGCCGCTACACCTTC; cdr3_aa: CASRLGRYTF; v_call: TRBV12-3/TRBV12-4; j_call: TRBJ1-2; clone_size: few; d_call: .
cdr3_nt: TGTGCCAGTAGTACACGACTAGCGGATGAGCAGTTCTTC; cdr3_aa: CASSTRLADEQFF; v_call: TRBV19; j_call: TRBJ2-1; clone_size: .; d_call: TRBD2
cdr3_nt: TGTGCCAGCAGTCTAGGGGGGGGCGGAACTGAAGCTTTCTTT; cdr3_aa: CASSLGGGGTEAFF; v_call: TRBV7-2; j_call: TRBJ1-1; clone_size: .; d_call: .
cdr3_nt: TGTGCCAGCACCAACCCTTACAGGGGTCGGACTGAAGCTTTCTTT; cdr3_aa: CASTNPYRGRTEAFF; v_call: TRBV11-2; j_call: TRBJ1-1; clone_size: .; d_call: TRBD1
cdr3_nt: TGTGCCAGCAGTGAAGGTTGGTCGGACACCGGGGAGCTGTTTTTT; cdr3_aa: CASSEGWSDTGELFF; v_call: TRBV6-1; j_call: TRBJ2-2; clone_size: .; d_call: .
cdr3_nt: TGTGCCACGACACGCCCGGACTTCTACGAGCAGTACTTC; cdr3_aa: CATTRPDFYEQYF; v_call: TRBV6-5; j_call: TRBJ2-7; clone_size: .; d_call: .